Sequencing of this TCR beta chain was carried out in a study of preoperative IRX-2 immunotherapy in early breast cancer. Described treatment: preoperative locoregional IRX-2 cytokine immunotherapy. Samples came from a phase Ib trial of preoperative locoregional IRX-2 cytokine immunotherapy. Trimming cost V 3 bases and J 0 bases, with 9 bases left between them. The CDR3 length is 15 residues. The germline gives CDR1 MDHEN, CDR2 SYDVKM. Profiled with immunoSEQ multiplex PCR; TCRdb holds only in-frame clones, not every one. The sample shows 2,500 to 3,500 clones, about 75% of them seen only once. Sequences were derived from tumor tissue, sampled before IRX-2 immunotherapy. The genes are TRBV28 and TRBJ2-4, with D perhaps matching TRBD1 or TRBD2 (5 bases each). The sequence was collected from a human donor with breast cancer. CDR3 in amino acids: CASSFRGLAKNIQYF. The CDR3 DNA follows: TGTGCCAGCAGTTTTCGGGGCCTAGCCAAAAACATTCAGTACTTC. The variable domain in full, completed from reference TRBV28 and TRBJ2-4, reads DVKVTQSSRYLVKRTGEKVFLECVQDMDHENMFWYRQDPGLGLRLIYFSYDVKMKEKGDIPEGYSVSREKKERFSLILESASTNQTSMYLCASSFRGLAKNIQYFGAGTRLSVL.